What follows describes a single T cell receptor beta chain. What it recognizes is unknown. Trimming took off 1 base at V and 0 bases at J, with 10 bases between the two ends. CDR1 SQVTM and CDR2 ANQGSEA come from the germline V gene. The length of the CDR3 is 15 residues. Authors' data handling: ImmunoSEQ sequences covered only the junction and lacked quality scores; filtering therefore differed. The method was immunoSEQ multiplex PCR; TCRdb's version includes in-frame clones alone and lacks a portion of them. Clonal size and the V and J genes are those of that table, whereas D and trimming came from the DNA. Seen here are millions of clones, 85% to 95% observed once, and the top ten hold under 2%. The sample is drawn from a study of shared clonotypes between healthy human individuals. Findings and limits, study-wide: Shared clonotypes across all four donors exceeded non-shared ones in generation probability. Only blood underwent sampling, and tissue repertoires likely differ.

Naive CD8 populations comprised CD45RO-negative cells positively selected for CCR7, excluding terminally differentiated effector memory CD45RA+ cells. Everyone who donated was a Caucasian adult who lived in Nashville, Tennessee. This TCR derives from a young man in good health. Some clones in this sample may be carry-over from other donors' samples. The chain is built from TRBV29-1 and TRBJ2-1; perhaps TRBD1 as D (6 bases). The source material was naive CD8+ T cells from PBMCs. The CDR3 DNA reads TGCAGCGTTGAAGGACAGGCCAACTCCTACAATGAGCAGTTCTTC. The encoded protein is CSVEGQANSYNEQFF.